The 22 T cell receptor beta chains in this list originate from one sample, sequenced in a study of blood T cell repertoires in COVID-19 (dated by TCRdb to 2020 to 2022). The protocol used for the library was the immunoSEQ multiplex PCR assay. TCRdb re-hosts the immuneACCESS table, in-frame sequences only. Its copies lack some clones; in the studies checked, an unresolved V gene accounts for under half of them, and the cause for the rest is not known. This sample has fewer than 200,000 clones in its table, and roughly 88% of those were observed once. About 8.4% of the sample is taken by the ten largest. Sequencing was performed on PBMCs or T cells enriched from blood (not recorded which). The receptors were gathered from a woman aged 18 to 35 who had recovered from COVID-19.

V gene TRBV23-1 combines with J gene TRBJ1-1; D unclear. TRBV23-1 is an open reading frame, and its role is uncertain. This CDR3 is built from 18 residues. V lost 4 bases to trimming and J lost 3 bases, with 24 bases between them. DNA for the CDR3: TGCGCCAGCAGTCTACTCCTCGGATCGGGGTCGTTGGACACTGAAGCTTTCTTT. Its translation is CASSLLLGSGSLDTEAFF.

The V and J genes are TRBV28 and TRBJ1-2; TRBD1 is a possible D gene (5 bases). V lost 7 bases, J lost 1 base, and 13 bases lay in between. Germline CDR1 MDHEN, CDR2 SYDVKM. The CDR3 length is 14 residues. CDR3 in DNA: TGTGCCAGCATTTTGCAGGGTCGTAACTATGGCTACACCTTC. Amino acid sequence: CASILQGRNYGYTF.

This sequence joins TRBV28 and TRBJ1-6; 8 positions match TRBD1. Germline values: CDR1 MDHEN, CDR2 SYDVKM. With 8 bases clipped from V and 9 bases from J, the junction kept 9 bases outside the gene matches. The CDR3 loop spans 14 amino acids. The CDR3 coding sequence is TGTGCCAGCCTGATATCACAGGGGGGTTCACCCCTCCACTTT. It encodes CASLISQGGSPLHF.

This clone was seen more than once but under ten times. This rearrangement joins TRBV6-5 to TRBJ2-7, with 8 bases fitting TRBD2. Germline V lookup: CDR1 MNHEY, CDR2 SVGAGI. The CDR3 has 12 amino acids. For the CDR3, the DNA is TGTGCGACCAGCGGGGGCGCGAGGGAGCAGTACTTC. As protein: CATSGGAREQYF.

In DNA, the CDR3 is TGTGCCAGCAGCTTTAAGAGCTCCGGGACAGGGGGCAATCAGCCCCAGCATTTT. Amino acid sequence: CASSFKSSGTGGNQPQHF. The genes are TRBV5-4 and TRBJ1-5; 10 nucleotides match TRBD1. The CDR3 loop spans 18 amino acids. V trimming: 2 bases; J trimming: 2 bases; junction bases outside the gene matches: 10. Per the germline V gene, CDR1 is SGHNT and CDR2 is YYREEE (reference sequence).

The chain is built from TRBV23-1 and TRBJ2-1; possibly TRBD1 for D (7 bases). TRBV23-1 is classed as an ORF, of uncertain function. Between the trimmed V and J ends, which lost 2 bases and 5 bases, there was a span of 16 bases. CDR3 size: 16 residues. Written as DNA, the CDR3 is TGCGCCAGCAGTCAAAGGGCGGGGACAGTAAACAATGAGCAGTTCTTC. Amino acid sequence: CASSQRAGTVNNEQFF.

This rearrangement joins TRBV27 to TRBJ1-2; a possible D gene is TRBD1 (6 bases). Germline lookup yields CDR1 MNHEY and CDR2 SMNVEV (reference sequence). Between the trimmed V and J ends, which lost 5 bases and 4 bases, there was a span of 14 bases. The CDR3 runs to 14 residues. CDR3 bases: TGTGCCAGCAGTATAACAGGGACCGGCTATGGCTACACCTTC. It is translated as CASSITGTGYGYTF.

Concerning this clone: One junction end disagrees with the germline gene, perhaps due to a read error. The V and J genes are TRBV7-7 and TRBJ2-1; TRBD1 matches at 8 bases. Germline values: CDR1 SSHAT, CDR2 FNYEAQ (reference sequence). This CDR3 comprises 14 residues. CDR3 sequence: CASSLPRQGTPSFF. Here the CDR3 DNA reads TGTGCTAGCAGCTTACCCCGACAGGGGACTCCCTCGTTCTTC. The whole variable domain, filled in from reference TRBV7-7 and TRBJ2-1, reads GAGVSQSPRYKVTKRGQDVTLRCDPISSHATLYWYQQALGQGPEFLTYFNYEAQPDKSGLPSDRFSAERPEGSISTLTIQRTEQRDSAMYRCASSLPRQGTPSFFGPGTRLTVL.

J is TRBJ2-7 and V is TRBV28; 8 bases agree with TRBD2. The germline V gene has CDR1 MDHEN and CDR2 SYDVKM. Trimming cost V 3 bases and J 0 bases; bases outside gene matches: 16. This CDR3 region has 19 residues. CDR3 bases: TGTGCCAGCAGTTTGAGGAATAGGGCTAGCGGGTCGTACTCCTACGAGCAGTACTTC. It yields the protein CASSLRNRASGSYSYEQYF.

The V gene is TRBV19, the J gene TRBJ1-6; D ambiguous. The V and J ends lost 5 bases and 4 bases respectively, with 3 bases between them. CDR1 and CDR2 from the germline V gene are LNHDA and SQIVND (reference sequence). CDR3 length equals 12 residues. The CDR3 sequence: CASSSYNSPLHF. The CDR3, as DNA: TGTGCCAGTAGTTCTTATAATTCACCCCTCCACTTT.

The chain recombines TRBV10-3 with TRBJ2-1; 9 nucleotides line up with TRBD2. CDR3 length equals 13 residues. Germline values: CDR1 ENHRY, CDR2 SYGVKD. With V trimmed by 3 bases and J by 8 bases, 2 bases remained unmatched. This CDR3 is CAISDRLADEQFF. CDR3 nucleotides: TGTGCCATCAGTGACCGACTAGCGGATGAGCAGTTCTTC.

This clone was seen a handful of times. This chain connects TRBV4-1 to TRBJ1-5; D is ambiguous. The CDR3 runs to 14 residues. Germline V CDR1 and CDR2: MGHRA, YSYEKL. V lost 0 bases to trimming and J lost 3 bases, with 6 bases between them. DNA for the CDR3: TGCGCCAGCAGCCAAGATGAGGCCAATCAGCCCCAGCATTTT. As protein: CASSQDEANQPQHF.

This clone was recorded once. The rearrangement uses TRBV7-2 and TRBJ2-1; 14 bases align to TRBD2. This CDR3 contains 16 residues. Germline-derived CDR1 and CDR2 are SGHTA and FQGNSA. Germline trimming cut 5 bases from V and 8 bases from J; bases unmatched to any gene: 8. CDR3 nucleotide sequence: TGTGCCAGCAGCACAGGACTAGCGGGGGGCGTAGATGAGCAGTTCTTC. Translation: CASSTGLAGGVDEQFF.

The chain joins TRBV30 to TRBJ1-2; no clear D. This CDR3 is built from 11 residues. Trimming pared 3 bases from V and 8 bases from J, leaving 10 bases between. Germline CDR1 is GTSNPN and CDR2 is SVGIG (reference sequence). CDR3 loop: CAWSGRVGYTF. The CDR3, as DNA: TGTGCCTGGAGCGGTCGTGTGGGCTACACCTTC.

This clone was seen once. The chain recombines TRBV7-2 with TRBJ2-1; 14 bases agree with TRBD2. With V trimmed by 4 bases and J by 7 bases, 6 bases remained unmatched. CDR1 is SGHTA, CDR2 FQGNSA, per germline. The CDR3 is made up of 16 amino acids. This chain's CDR3 is CASSSGLAGVTNEQFF. CDR3 coding DNA: TGTGCCAGCAGCTCGGGACTAGCGGGGGTGACAAATGAGCAGTTCTTC.

J is TRBJ2-2 and V is TRBV6-5; 13 nucleotides line up with TRBD2. Germline CDR1 is MNHEY and CDR2 is SVGAGI. CDR3 size: 16 residues. After removal of 2 bases from V and 8 bases from J, the junction contained 5 bases not matched to a gene. The CDR3 DNA is TGTGCCAGCAGTTACGAGACTAGCGGGGGGAGTGGGGAGCTGTTTTTT. This gives the protein CASSYETSGGSGELFF.

The rearrangement uses TRBV29-1 and TRBJ2-3, with TRBD1 matching over 11 bases. V shed 3 bases and J 4 bases; nucleotides not matched to a gene: 12. From germline, CDR1 is SQVTM and CDR2 ANQGSEA. There are 17 residues in the CDR3. As DNA, the CDR3 is TGCAGCGTTGAGAGTCGGACGGTGGGACAGGGGGCAGATACGCAGTATTTT. Translated, it gives CSVESRTVGQGADTQYF.

This clone has just one count. The V gene is TRBV11-2, the J gene TRBJ1-1, with D hard to call. The CDR3 consists of 15 residues. Germline CDR1 is SGHAT and CDR2 is FQNNGV. Trimming removed 5 bases at V and 1 base at J, with 14 bases between. CDR3 bases: TGTGCCAGCAGCCTCGGTTCGGGAGGGAACACTGAAGCTTTCTTT. Protein product: CASSLGSGGNTEAFF.

V usage is TRBV7-9 and J usage is TRBJ2-5; 14 bases are a match to TRBD2. The germline V gene has CDR1 SEHNR and CDR2 FQNEAQ (reference sequence). The CDR3 contains 19 residues. The V segment lost 2 bases and the J segment 2 bases; nucleotides outside the gene matches: 10. The CDR3 nucleotides are TGTGCCAGCAGCTTATCACATCCGGGACTAGCGGGGGAACAAGAGACCCAGTACTTC. As protein: CASSLSHPGLAGEQETQYF. Together with reference TRBV7-9 and TRBJ2-5, the CDR3 gives the full variable domain: DTGVSQNPRHKITKRGQNVTFRCDPISEHNRLYWYRQTLGQGPEFLTYFQNEAQLEKSRLLSDRFSAERPKGSFSTLEIQRTEQGDSAMYLCASSLSHPGLAGEQETQYFGPGTRLLVL.

This clone was counted only a few times. The V and J genes are TRBV11-2 and TRBJ1-2; 8 bases agree with TRBD1. Germline CDR1 SGHAT, CDR2 FQNNGV. The CDR3 totals 15 residues. J gave up 7 bases and V 0 bases, and 7 bases lay outside the gene matches. The CDR3 sequence: CASSLEANRGGGYTF. The CDR3 DNA follows: TGTGCCAGCAGCTTAGAGGCTAACAGGGGGGGTGGCTACACCTTC.

The chain is built from TRBV28 and TRBJ1-6; 7 bases align to TRBD1. The CDR3 has 15 amino acids. V was clipped by 5 bases and J by 7 bases; unmatched bases: 8. Germline V gene sequence: CDR1 MDHEN, CDR2 SYDVKM. This chain's CDR3 is CASSQTGQTNSPLHF. CDR3 nucleotide sequence: TGTGCCAGCAGTCAGACAGGGCAGACGAATTCACCCCTCCACTTT.

The chain joins TRBV6-5 to TRBJ1-3; 7 positions match TRBD1. After removal of 4 bases from V and 0 bases from J, the junction contained 6 bases not matched to a gene. Germline assignment: CDR1 MNHEY and CDR2 SVGAGI. The CDR3 is 16 amino acids. CDR3 in amino acids: CASSSGTVNSGNTIYF. As DNA, the CDR3 is TGTGCCAGCAGTTCCGGGACAGTGAACTCTGGAAACACCATATATTTT.